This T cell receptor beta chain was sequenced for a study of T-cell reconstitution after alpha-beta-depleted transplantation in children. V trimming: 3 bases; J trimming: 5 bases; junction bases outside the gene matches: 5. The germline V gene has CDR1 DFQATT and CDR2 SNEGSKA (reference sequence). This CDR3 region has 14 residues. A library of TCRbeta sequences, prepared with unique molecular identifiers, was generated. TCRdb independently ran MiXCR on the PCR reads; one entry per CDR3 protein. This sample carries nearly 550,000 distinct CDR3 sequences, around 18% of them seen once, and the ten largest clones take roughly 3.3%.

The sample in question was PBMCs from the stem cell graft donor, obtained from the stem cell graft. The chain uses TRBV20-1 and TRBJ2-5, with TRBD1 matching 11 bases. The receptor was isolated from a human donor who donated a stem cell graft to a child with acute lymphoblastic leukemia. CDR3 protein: CSARDRGLGETQYF. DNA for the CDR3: TGCAGTGCTAGGGACAGGGGGCTGGGGGAGACCCAGTACTTC.